What follows is one T cell receptor (beta chain) and its context. No antigen is known for it. Sequenced material consisted of expressed TCRB transcripts (all of the isolated RNA was reverse transcribed). Sequenced by immunoSEQ multiplex PCR; TCRdb stores in-frame clones only, minus some. The sample includes fewer than 900,000 clones, around a sixth of them seen just once. The data were obtained in a study of beta chain features in type 1 diabetes. Study background: Age, gender and cell yields were alike across patients and healthy donors. General study results and limits: PCR may have favored shorter templates equally in patients and controls.

Sorting of CD4+ naive, central memory, regulatory and stem cell-like memory cells was performed via CD45RO/CCR7/CD25/CD127/CD95/CD27. In germline, CDR1 is SEHNR, CDR2 FQNEAQ (reference sequence). The CDR3 length is 13 residues. The J segment lost 6 bases and the V segment lost 3 bases, leaving 4 bases of the junction unmatched. The clonotype comes from a woman aged 18-29 years in good health. V and J are TRBV7-9 and TRBJ2-7; TRBD1 agrees at 8 bases. Sequencing input: naive CD4+ T cells from blood. In DNA form, the CDR3 reads TGTGCCAGCAGCTTCACAGGGGGTCGCGAGCAGTACTTC. It codes for CASSFTGGREQYF. The entire variable domain, with the rest obtained from reference TRBV7-9 and TRBJ2-7, is as follows: DTGVSQNPRHKITKRGQNVTFRCDPISEHNRLYWYRQTLGQGPEFLTYFQNEAQLEKSRLLSDRFSAERPKGSFSTLEIQRTEQGDSAMYLCASSFTGGREQYFGPGTRLTVT.